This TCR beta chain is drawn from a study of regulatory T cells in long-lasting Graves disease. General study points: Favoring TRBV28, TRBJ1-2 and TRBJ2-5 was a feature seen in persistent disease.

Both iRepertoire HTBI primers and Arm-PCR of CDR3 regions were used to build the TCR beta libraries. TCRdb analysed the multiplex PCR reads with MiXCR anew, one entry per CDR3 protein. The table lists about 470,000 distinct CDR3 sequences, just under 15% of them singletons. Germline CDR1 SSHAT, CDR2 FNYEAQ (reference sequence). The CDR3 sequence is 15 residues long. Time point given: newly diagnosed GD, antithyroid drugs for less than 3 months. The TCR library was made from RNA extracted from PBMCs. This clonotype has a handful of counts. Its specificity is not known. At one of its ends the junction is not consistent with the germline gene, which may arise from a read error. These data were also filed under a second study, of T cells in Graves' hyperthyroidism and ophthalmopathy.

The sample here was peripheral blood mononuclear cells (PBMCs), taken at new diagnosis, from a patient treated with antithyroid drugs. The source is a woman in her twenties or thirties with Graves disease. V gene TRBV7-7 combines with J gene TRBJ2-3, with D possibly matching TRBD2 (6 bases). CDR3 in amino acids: CASSLRASGTDTQYF. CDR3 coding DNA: TGTGCTAGCAGCTTAAGGGCTAGCGGCACAGATACGCAGTATTTT.